This TCR beta chain emerged from a study of blood T cells in healthy people across ages. A second PCR, run for about 7 to 11 cycles, used a sample-barcoded 5' primer plus a J-beta primer mix. TCRdb analysed the 5' RACE reads with MiXCR anew, one entry per CDR3 protein. The sample lists roughly 410,000 distinct CDR3 sequences, about 49% seen once, with 45% to 65% in the top ten. This CDR3 region has 10 residues. Germline V gives CDR1 MNHEY, CDR2 SMNVEV (reference sequence). Concerning this clonotype itself: Its antigen is undetermined.

General study results and limits: Donors of long life had a larger count of naive CD4+ cells and greater diversity than aged donors.

The rearrangement joins TRBV27 to TRBJ2-5; D gene uncertain. The J call may not be correct, given that the DNA end is closer to TRBJ2-1. The specimen was blood. The TCR comes from a man in his fifties or sixties in good health. The CDR3 loop reads CASGQETQFF. CDR3 bases: TGTGCCAGCGGTCAAGAGACCCAGTTCTTC.